These 3 T cell receptor beta chains were sequenced from one sample in a study of spatial heterogeneity in lung cancer. TCRdb passed the 5' RACE reads through MiXCR, listing each CDR3 protein once. The repertoire consists of about 82,000 distinct CDR3 sequences, with around 12% occurring once and the leading ten covering about 4.5%. Described time point: sample taken at primary tumor resection. Unsorted samples of tumor, nontumor lung or frozen PBMC had their whole RNA sequenced. Material: PBMCs, obtained at surgery. These receptors all stem from a male donor with early-stage non-small cell lung cancer.

The chain is built from TRBV10-1 and TRBJ1-3; D is ambiguous. The length of the CDR3 is 14 residues. The V and J ends lost 3 bases and 1 base respectively, with 7 bases between them. The germline V gene encodes CDR1 WNHNN and CDR2 SYGVQD (reference sequence). For the CDR3, the DNA is TGCGCCAGCAGTGAATCGGGGTCTGGAAACACCATATATTTT. This sequence encodes CASSESGSGNTIYF.

V usage is TRBV20-1 and J usage is TRBJ1-1; D call uncertain. This CDR3 is built from 13 residues. Germline assignment: CDR1 DFQATT and CDR2 SNEGSKA (reference sequence). V shed 3 bases and J shed 0 bases, with 8 bases lying between them. The CDR3 DNA sequence: TGCAGTGCTAGTCCTACAGTGAACACTGAAGCTTTCTTT. Its translation: CSASPTVNTEAFF.

This clonotype was found many times. CDR3 residues: CASSLAIHNSPLHF. The DNA for the CDR3 is TGTGCCAGCAGCCTCGCGATTCATAATTCACCCCTCCACTTT. The chain recombines TRBV7-9 with TRBJ1-6, with no clear D. V lost 5 bases and J 5 bases, leaving 10 bases between the germline ends. The CDR3 totals 14 residues. Germline V gene lookup returns CDR1 SEHNR and CDR2 FQNEAQ (reference sequence).